The 17 T cell receptor beta chains given below trace back to one sample, sequenced in a study of cytomegalovirus exposure and HLA in healthy donors. PCR amplification relied on 60 Vbeta primers (plus 13 Jbeta primers). Assay used: immunoSEQ multiplex PCR; TCRdb lists only in-frame clones, some missing. The sample has about 190,000 clones, over 70% seen once. Specimen: PBMCs. The receptors stem from a woman between 18 and 30 years old in good health and CMV-seronegative.

This clone was seen only once. This rearrangement joins TRBV27 to TRBJ1-4; TRBD1 agrees at 7 bases. J gave up 7 bases and V 6 bases, and 8 bases lay outside the gene matches. The CDR3 runs 14 residues. The germline gives CDR1 MNHEY, CDR2 SMNVEV (reference sequence). In DNA form, the CDR3 reads TGTGCCAGCAGGGTAGGACAGGTAGCTGAAAAACTGTTTTTT. Amino acids: CASRVGQVAEKLFF.

To note about this clone: Other DNA variants within this sample encode the same CDR3. V and J are TRBV19 and TRBJ2-7; 10 nucleotides align to TRBD1. After removal of 6 bases from V and 5 bases from J, the junction contained 4 bases not matched to a gene. The CDR3 is 13 residues long. Germline V lookup: CDR1 LNHDA, CDR2 SQIVND (reference sequence). In nucleotides, the CDR3 is TGTGCCAGTAGCCCCGGGACAGGGGACGAGCAGTACTTC. Its translation: CASSPGTGDEQYF.

The chain couples TRBV5-1 to TRBJ2-5; TRBD2 matches 8 bases. This CDR3 has 15 residues. The germline V gene encodes CDR1 SGHRS and CDR2 YFSETQ. Trimming at V came to 3 bases and at J to 4 bases, leaving 8 bases not matched to a gene. The CDR3 is CASSWDGGAGETQYF. The CDR3 DNA sequence: TGCGCCAGCAGCTGGGACGGGGGGGCGGGAGAGACCCAGTACTTC.

This sequence joins TRBV28 and TRBJ2-3; a possible D gene is TRBD1 (5 bases). Germline CDR1 is MDHEN and CDR2 is SYDVKM. There are 19 residues in the CDR3. The V and J ends lost 1 base and 1 base respectively, with 21 bases between them. CDR3 in amino acids: CASSLSGWGYPLRTDTQYF. CDR3 sequence (DNA): TGTGCCAGCAGTTTATCAGGCTGGGGCTATCCCTTACGCACAGATACGCAGTATTTT.

This chain joins TRBV2 and TRBJ1-5; no firm D call. Between the trimmed V and J ends, which lost 4 bases and 7 bases, there was a span of 11 bases. The CDR3 length is 13 residues. Germline assignment: CDR1 SNHLY and CDR2 FYNNEI. CDR3 sequence (DNA): TGTGCCAGCAGTGGAGGGTCCAGCCAGCCCCAGCATTTT. This gives the protein CASSGGSSQPQHF.

The chain has TRBV5-8 and TRBJ2-3, with TRBD1 matching over 7 bases. The CDR3 length is 15 residues. CDR1 and CDR2 (germline): SGHTS, YDEGEE. Losses at the gene ends were 4 bases for V and 1 base for J; bases not matched to a gene: 6. CDR3 in DNA: TGTGCCAGCAGCGTGCGCGGACAGGGCACAGATACGCAGTATTTT. This sequence encodes CASSVRGQGTDTQYF.

This chain uses TRBV7-6 with TRBJ2-1, with 10 bases that match TRBD1. Trimming took 1 base from V and 5 from J; bases not matched to a gene: 2. This CDR3 is built from 15 residues. Germline V gene lookup returns CDR1 SGHVS and CDR2 FNYEAQ. Here the CDR3 reads CASSLGDRGNNEQFF. CDR3 DNA: TGTGCCAGCAGCTTAGGGGACAGGGGCAACAATGAGCAGTTCTTC.

The CDR3 nucleotides are TGCGCCAGCAGCCCCCTGGAGGCTAGCGGTTACAATGAGCAGTTCTTC. Protein product: CASSPLEASGYNEQFF. The chain uses TRBV4-1 and TRBJ2-1; 7 positions agree with TRBD2. The junction had 10 bases not matched to a gene; V was cut back by 4 bases and J by 4 bases. Germline loops: CDR1 MGHRA, CDR2 YSYEKL. The CDR3 has 16 residues.

The V and J genes are TRBV6-5 and TRBJ2-7, with D possibly being TRBD1 (6 bases). V lost 2 bases to trimming and J lost 4 bases, with 15 bases between them. CDR3 size: 15 residues. Germline V CDR1 and CDR2: MNHEY, SVGAGI. In nucleotides, the CDR3 is TGTGCCAGCAGTTACCGAGAACAGGGCGGGTACGAGCAGTACTTC. Residues: CASSYREQGGYEQYF.

Of note for this clone: One end of the junction is discordant with germline, which a read error may explain. V and J are TRBV19 and TRBJ1-1; possibly TRBD1 for D (5 bases). Germline loops: CDR1 LNHDA, CDR2 SQIVND (reference sequence). The CDR3 runs 13 residues. In nucleotides, the CDR3 is TGCGCGACGACTGGGGCAGGTGGTGGGGAAGCTTTCTTT. It is translated as CATTGAGGGEAFF.

This rearrangement joins TRBV4-2 to TRBJ2-7; 9 positions match TRBD1. The CDR3 covers 18 residues. CDR1 is LGHNA and CDR2 is YNFKEQ in the germline V gene. Losses at the gene ends were 3 bases for V and 4 bases for J; bases not matched to a gene: 16. The CDR3 region has the DNA TGTGCCAGCAGCCATGCTGGCAATGGACAGGGGAAGGGATACGAGCAGTACTTC. Protein: CASSHAGNGQGKGYEQYF.

The chain has TRBV5-1 and TRBJ2-7; the D gene is possibly TRBD1 (5 bases). This CDR3 contains 15 residues. Trimming pared 0 bases from V and 2 bases from J, leaving 12 bases between. CDR1 SGHRS and CDR2 YFSETQ come from the germline V gene. CDR3 nucleotides: TGCGCCAGCAGCTTGGAGGTAGGGGCACCCTACGAGCAGTACTTC. Encoded protein: CASSLEVGAPYEQYF.

This clone was detected a few times. V is TRBV28 and J is TRBJ1-4, with D possibly being TRBD1 (5 bases). The germline CDR1 and CDR2 sequences are MDHEN and SYDVKM. The V end was cut by 3 bases, the J end by 4 bases, with 12 bases between. The CDR3 loop spans 15 amino acids. The CDR3 sequence is CASSFWAQGNEKLFF. For the CDR3, the DNA is TGTGCCAGCAGTTTTTGGGCTCAGGGTAATGAAAAACTGTTTTTT.

V gene TRBV7-8 combines with J gene TRBJ1-5; 7 nucleotides align to TRBD1. Germline CDR1 reads SGHVS; CDR2 reads FQNEAQ. This CDR3 is 15 amino acids long. Unmatched junction bases numbered 1, after V lost 1 base and J lost 1 base. The CDR3 here is CASSLEGASNQPQHF. CDR3 coding DNA: TGTGCCAGCAGCTTAGAGGGGGCGAGCAATCAGCCCCAGCATTTT.

A word on this clone: The junction departs from germline at one end; a sequencing error may be responsible. The V and J genes are TRBV5-1 and TRBJ1-1; D may be TRBD1 (5 bases). The CDR3 has 16 amino acids. The V gene's germline CDR1 is SGHRS and CDR2 YFSETQ. DNA of the CDR3: TGCGCCGGCAGCTTGATGCAGACAGATATGAACACTGAAGCTTTCTTT. Amino acid sequence: CAGSLMQTDMNTEAFF. Filled out from reference TRBV5-1 and TRBJ1-1, the complete variable domain reads KAGVTQTPRYLIKTRGQQVTLSCSPISGHRSVSWYQQTPGQGLQFLFEYFSETQRNKGNFPGRFSGRQFSNSRSEMNVSTLELGDSALYLCAGSLMQTDMNTEAFFGQGTRLTVV.

This clone was seen a single time. V gene TRBV15 combines with J gene TRBJ1-5, with D maybe TRBD1 (5 bases). This CDR3 has 17 amino acids. The germline CDR1 and CDR2 sequences are LNHNV and YYDKDF (reference sequence). Between the trimmed V and J ends, which lost 4 bases and 2 bases, there was a span of 18 bases. CDR3 nucleotide sequence: TGTGCCACCAGCACCAACAGGCGGGAGGCGGGCAATCAGCCCCAGCATTTT. Protein product: CATSTNRREAGNQPQHF.

This chain joins TRBV10-2 and TRBJ2-2; D may be TRBD2 (5 bases). The germline V gene has CDR1 WSHSY and CDR2 SAAADI. The CDR3 has 16 residues. The germline V and J ends were trimmed by 3 bases and 0 bases, with 11 bases remaining between them. DNA for the CDR3: TGCGCCAGCAGTGATCTGCGGGTGGCGAACACCGGGGAGCTGTTTTTT. Translating it yields CASSDLRVANTGELFF.